Sequencing of this T cell receptor (beta chain) was carried out in a study of T-cell reconstitution after alpha-beta-depleted transplantation in children. Remarks on this clonotype: What it binds is unknown.

This sample's TCRbeta library carried unique molecular identifier barcodes. TCRdb fed the PCR reads into MiXCR, producing one record per CDR3 protein. The table includes 200,000 to 250,000 distinct CDR3 sequences, 11% detected once. Study-wide findings and caveats: Surviving thymic progenitors and recipient T cells were the source of high TCRbeta diversity at day 60 in some patients. Newly produced T cells mostly accounted for T-cell counts and diversity one year post-transplant. Several hundred rapidly expanded clones from non-depleted graft cells reportedly supplied alpha-beta T cells about two months post-transplant.

V lost 0 bases and J lost 1, with 22 bases in between. Germline-derived CDR1 and CDR2 are DFQATT and SNEGSKA (reference sequence). This CDR3 region has 19 residues. The receptor was isolated from a child younger than two with acute myeloid leukemia, due to receive a stem cell transplant. The material was PBMCs, obtained before TCRalphabeta/CD19-depleted stem cell transplant. The J gene is TRBJ2-4, the V gene TRBV20-1; maybe TRBD2 (5 bases). CDR3 nucleotides: TGCAGTGCTAGAGACGACATTAGCGCCCTGGGGTCTGCCAAAAACATTCAGTACTTC. This sequence encodes CSARDDISALGSAKNIQYF.